This section outlines one T cell receptor (beta chain) sequence together with its context. This clone was found once. This clone's antigen is unknown. Base qualities are not at hand, and no much larger clone is one base apart. The donors were healthy, HIV-negative adults who had no recently reported acute infections or vaccinations. All donors were Caucasian adults living in Nashville, Tennessee, USA. CD4+ T cells were enriched through magnetic negative selection, after which naive cells were positively selected on CD45RA and the remaining negative fraction served as the memory subset. After blood collection by leukapheresis, PBMCs were isolated using Ficoll-Histopaque density gradient centrifugation and then cryopreserved in the vapor phase of liquid nitrogen. Analytical flow cytometry was used to check the purity and quantity of each magnetically sorted T cell population. Each sorted fraction had its genomic DNA isolated and then quantified by UV absorbance on a Nanodrop 2000c.

CDR1 SGHDT and CDR2 YYEEEE were looked up in the germline V gene. V sheds 6 bases and J sheds 3 bases, leaving 11 bases between their ends. The CDR3 contains 13 residues, cysteine and phenylalanine counted. Only CDR3 DNA remains: 39 bases, in frame from the first base. These data come from a study of shared clonotypes between healthy human individuals (dated by TCRdb to the early 2020s). Context from the whole study: The cohort included a few men and a couple of women between 18 and 49 years of age. For each donor, CD4 naive and CD4 memory were each run on three plates, CD8 naive on two plates, and CD8 memory on one plate. Blood TCR repertoires of about five healthy adults were deeply sequenced to estimate repertoire size and the extent of clonotype sharing between individuals. To increase sequencing depth and limit assay-specific biases, TCR repertoire library preparation and sequencing were carried out by different laboratories using diverse techniques. Each donor's leukapheresis produced roughly between roughly 0.94 and 9.5 billion PBMCs. Broader findings and caveats from the paper: The small number of donors limited the genetic and exposure-history diversity represented. Sharing across several donors was observed for approximately 5% of naive CD4, 3% to 3.5% of naive CD8, roughly 2.3% of memory CD4, and approximately 0.41% of memory CD8 clonotypes. Only blood was sampled, and tissue TCR repertoires likely differ from those in blood. Pairwise subsampling led to the expectation that sequencing depth would affect the degree of clonotype sharing among donors. Naive subsets generally had larger estimated clonotype richness than memory subsets. Incomplete sequencing was indicated by rarefaction of sorted-subset datasets, despite the large sequencing depth. Clonotypes shared by all four sorted-subset donors showed higher generation probabilities than non-shared clonotypes.

TCR CDR3 regions were amplified from genomic DNA by multiplex PCR using the deep immunoSEQ assay. For each cell subset, the extracted genomic DNA was distributed evenly across all wells of several immunoSEQ 96-well plates, and each plate served as one replicate. Each replicate PCR for sorted subsets received 150 to 250 ng genomic DNA, equal to some 32,000 T cell genomes. Purified libraries were measured with a Qubit 3.0 fluorometer, size-checked on a Bioanalyzer 2100, and measured again with the KAPA Library Quantification kit. A separate single-read 150-cycle Illumina NextSeq 550 flow cell was used to sequence each immunoSEQ 96-well plate. The authors' analysis ran thus. Because the immunoSEQ output included only junctional sequences and no quality scores, the filtering could not be the same as the filtering used for full-length reads. Sequences were annotated with PyIR, a Python wrapper for IgBLAST v1.9, using IMGT germline references to assign V/J genes and CDR3. Reads were filtered out if the reads had weak V/J assignments (E-value above 1e-6), no CDR3, stop codons, out-of-frame junctions, or ambiguous translated residues. A V3J clonotype was defined by an identical inferred V gene, J gene, and CDR3 amino acid sequence. To compute the percentage overlap between repertoires, the number of shared unique clonotypes was divided by the size of the smaller repertoire. RTK rarefaction, the Chao1 estimator, and Recon v2.1 estimates of unobserved clonotypes were used to assess repertoire richness. Generation probabilities for all TCRbeta clonotypes obtained by the gDNA method from a handful of donors were computed using OLGA. Held by TCRdb, this immuneACCESS table contains in-frame sequences only and omits some clones. Under half of the omission traces to an unresolved V gene where checked; the cause of the rest is unknown. V and J calls and clone size follow that table, whereas D and trimming were derived from the DNA. The sample profile shows 2 million to 2.5 million clones; around 92% of them were found once. The ten largest clones add up to around 0.4% of the sample.

Sequencing used naive CD4+ T cells from PBMCs. The cell subset or site label corresponds to: CD45RA+ positively selected. The chain is assembled from TRBV5-6 and TRBJ2-3; the best D guess is TRBD1, with 6 bases matching. The receptor was derived from a man between 18 and 29 years old in good health. Some clones in this sample may be carry-over from other donors' samples. The CDR3 reads as follows: CASNPQGTDTQYF. The nucleotide sequence is given as TGTGCCAGCAACCCGCAGGGGACAGATACGCAGTATTTT.